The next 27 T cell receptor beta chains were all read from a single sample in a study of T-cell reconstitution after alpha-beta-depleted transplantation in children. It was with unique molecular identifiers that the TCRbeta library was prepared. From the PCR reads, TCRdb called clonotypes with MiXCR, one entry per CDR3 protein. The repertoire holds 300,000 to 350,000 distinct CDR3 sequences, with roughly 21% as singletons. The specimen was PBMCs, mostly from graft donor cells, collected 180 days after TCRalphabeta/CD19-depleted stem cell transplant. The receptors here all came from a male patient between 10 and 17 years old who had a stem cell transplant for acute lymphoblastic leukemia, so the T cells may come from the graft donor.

The CDR3 region has the DNA TGTGCCAGCACATTCGACAGTCCCTATGGCTACACCTTC. This gives the protein CASTFDSPYGYTF. The V and J genes are TRBV6-2 or TRBV6-3 and TRBJ1-2, with a weak D call TRBD1 (5 bases). CDR3 length: 13 residues. CDR1 is MNHEY and CDR2 is SVGEGT in the germline V gene. V lost 7 bases to trimming and J lost 4 bases, with 13 bases between them.

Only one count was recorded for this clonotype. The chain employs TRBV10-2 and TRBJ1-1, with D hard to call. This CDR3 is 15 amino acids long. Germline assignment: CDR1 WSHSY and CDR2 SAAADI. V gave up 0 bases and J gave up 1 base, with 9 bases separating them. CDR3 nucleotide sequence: TGCGCCAGCAGTGAGTCAAGGTGGCGGAACACTGAAGCTTTCTTT. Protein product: CASSESRWRNTEAFF.

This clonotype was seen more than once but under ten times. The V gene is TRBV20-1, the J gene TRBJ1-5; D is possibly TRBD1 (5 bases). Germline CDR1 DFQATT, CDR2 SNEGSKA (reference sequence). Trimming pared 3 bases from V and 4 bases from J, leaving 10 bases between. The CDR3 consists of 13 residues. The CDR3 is CSARNQGNQPQHF. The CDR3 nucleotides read TGCAGTGCTAGGAACCAGGGAAATCAGCCCCAGCATTTT.

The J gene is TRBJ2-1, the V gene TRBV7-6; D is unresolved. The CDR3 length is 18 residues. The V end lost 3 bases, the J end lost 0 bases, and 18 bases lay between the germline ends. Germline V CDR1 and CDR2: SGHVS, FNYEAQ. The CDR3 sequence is CASSFIPKTSSSYNEQFF. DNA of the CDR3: TGTGCCAGCAGCTTTATTCCGAAGACAAGTAGCTCCTACAATGAGCAGTTCTTC. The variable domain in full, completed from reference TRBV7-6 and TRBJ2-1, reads GAGVSQSPRYKVTKRGQDVALRCDPISGHVSLYWYRQALGQGPEFLTYFNYEAQQDKSGLPNDRFSAERPEGSISTLTIQRTEQRDSAMYRCASSFIPKTSSSYNEQFFGPGTRLTVL.

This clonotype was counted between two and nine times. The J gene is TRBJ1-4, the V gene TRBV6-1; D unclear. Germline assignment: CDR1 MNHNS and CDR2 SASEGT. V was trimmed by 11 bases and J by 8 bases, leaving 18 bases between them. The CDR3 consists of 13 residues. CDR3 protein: CAASRAVREKLFF. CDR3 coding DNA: TGTGCCGCCAGCAGAGCGGTTCGGGAAAAACTGTTTTTT.

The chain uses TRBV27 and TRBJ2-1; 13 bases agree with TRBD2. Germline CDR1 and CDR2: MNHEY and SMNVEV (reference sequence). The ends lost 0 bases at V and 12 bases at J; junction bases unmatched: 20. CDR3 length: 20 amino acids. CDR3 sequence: CASSLSGTRGLAGLTPRQFF. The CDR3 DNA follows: TGTGCCAGCAGTTTATCAGGAACCAGGGGACTAGCGGGACTTACCCCTCGGCAGTTCTTC.

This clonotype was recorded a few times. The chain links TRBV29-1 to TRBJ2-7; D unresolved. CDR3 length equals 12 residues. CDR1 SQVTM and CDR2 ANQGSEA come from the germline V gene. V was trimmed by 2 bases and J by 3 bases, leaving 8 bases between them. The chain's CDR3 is CSVERPGYEQYF. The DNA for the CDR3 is TGCAGCGTTGAACGTCCGGGCTACGAGCAGTACTTC.

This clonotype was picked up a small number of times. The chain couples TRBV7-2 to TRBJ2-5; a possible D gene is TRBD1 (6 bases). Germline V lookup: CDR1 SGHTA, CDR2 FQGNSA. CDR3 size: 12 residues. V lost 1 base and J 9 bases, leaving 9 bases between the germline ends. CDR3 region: CASSLDQGPQYF. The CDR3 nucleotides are TGTGCCAGCAGCTTAGATCAGGGGCCCCAGTACTTC.

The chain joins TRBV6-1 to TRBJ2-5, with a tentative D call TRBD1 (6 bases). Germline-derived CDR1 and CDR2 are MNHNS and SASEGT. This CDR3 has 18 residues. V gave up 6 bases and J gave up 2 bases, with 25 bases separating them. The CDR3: CASSGRWTVRTPQETQYF. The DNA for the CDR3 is TGTGCCAGCAGCGGACGTTGGACAGTCAGGACCCCACAAGAGACCCAGTACTTC.

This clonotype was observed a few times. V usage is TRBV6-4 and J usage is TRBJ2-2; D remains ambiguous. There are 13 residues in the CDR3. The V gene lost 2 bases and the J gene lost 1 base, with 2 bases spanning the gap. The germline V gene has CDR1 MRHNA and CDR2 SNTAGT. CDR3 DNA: TGTGCCAGCAGTGACCTGAACACCGGGGAGCTGTTTTTT. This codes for CASSDLNTGELFF.

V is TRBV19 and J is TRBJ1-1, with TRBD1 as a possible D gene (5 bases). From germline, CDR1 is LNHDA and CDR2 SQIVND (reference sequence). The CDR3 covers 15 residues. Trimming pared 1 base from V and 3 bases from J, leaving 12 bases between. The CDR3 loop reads CASSIAEGRYTEAFF. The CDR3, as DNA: TGTGCCAGTAGTATAGCCGAGGGGCGGTACACTGAAGCTTTCTTT.

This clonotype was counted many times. CDR3 amino acids: CASTPLWAPNTGELFF. Here the CDR3 DNA reads TGTGCCAGCACCCCCCTGTGGGCCCCGAACACCGGGGAGCTGTTTTTT. The rearrangement joins TRBV12-3 or TRBV12-4 to TRBJ2-2; D unclear. V shed 7 bases and J shed 0 bases, with 15 bases lying between them. This CDR3 is built from 16 residues.

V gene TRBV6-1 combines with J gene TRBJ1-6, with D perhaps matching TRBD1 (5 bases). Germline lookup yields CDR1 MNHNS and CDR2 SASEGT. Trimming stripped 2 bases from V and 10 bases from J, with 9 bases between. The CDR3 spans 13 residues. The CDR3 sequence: CASSEIRASPLHF. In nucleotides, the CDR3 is TGTGCCAGCAGTGAAATCAGGGCCTCACCCCTCCACTTT.

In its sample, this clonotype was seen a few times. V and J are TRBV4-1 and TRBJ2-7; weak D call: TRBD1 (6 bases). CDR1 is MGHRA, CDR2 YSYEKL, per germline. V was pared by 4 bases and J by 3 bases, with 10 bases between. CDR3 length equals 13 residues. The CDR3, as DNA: TGCGCCAGCAGCCTACAGGGCCACTACGAGCAGTACTTC. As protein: CASSLQGHYEQYF.

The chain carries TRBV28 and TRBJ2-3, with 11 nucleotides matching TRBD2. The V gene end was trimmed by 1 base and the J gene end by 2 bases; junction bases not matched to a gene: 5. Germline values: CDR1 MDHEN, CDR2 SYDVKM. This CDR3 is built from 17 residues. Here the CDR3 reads CASSLSGLADLTDTQYF. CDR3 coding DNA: TGTGCCAGCAGTTTATCGGGACTAGCGGACCTCACAGATACGCAGTATTTT.

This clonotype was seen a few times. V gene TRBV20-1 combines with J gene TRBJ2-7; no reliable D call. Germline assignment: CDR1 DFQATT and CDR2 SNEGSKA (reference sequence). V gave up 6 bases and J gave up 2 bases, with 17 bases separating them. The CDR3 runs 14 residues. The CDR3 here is CSATSVKGTYEQYF. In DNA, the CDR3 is TGCAGTGCGACCTCCGTTAAGGGTACCTACGAGCAGTACTTC.

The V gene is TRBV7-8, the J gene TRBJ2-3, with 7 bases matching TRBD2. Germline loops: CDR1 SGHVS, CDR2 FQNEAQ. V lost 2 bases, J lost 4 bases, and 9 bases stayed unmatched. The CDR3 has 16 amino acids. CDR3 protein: CASSLRAGVPPDTQYF. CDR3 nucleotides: TGTGCCAGCAGCTTACGGGCGGGAGTCCCCCCAGATACGCAGTATTTT.

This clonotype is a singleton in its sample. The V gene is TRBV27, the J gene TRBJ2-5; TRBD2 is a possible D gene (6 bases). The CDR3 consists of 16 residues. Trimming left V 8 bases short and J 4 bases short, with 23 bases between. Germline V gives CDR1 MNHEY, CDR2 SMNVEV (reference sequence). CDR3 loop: CASQEGSGLTGETQYF. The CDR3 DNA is TGTGCCAGCCAGGAGGGGAGTGGTTTGACGGGAGAGACCCAGTACTTC.

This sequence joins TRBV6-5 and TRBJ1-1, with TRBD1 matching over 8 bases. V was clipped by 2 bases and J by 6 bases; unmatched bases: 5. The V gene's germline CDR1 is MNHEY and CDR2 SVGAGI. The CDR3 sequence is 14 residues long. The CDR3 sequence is CASSYPGGKAEAFF. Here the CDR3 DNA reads TGTGCCAGCAGTTACCCAGGGGGCAAGGCTGAAGCTTTCTTT.

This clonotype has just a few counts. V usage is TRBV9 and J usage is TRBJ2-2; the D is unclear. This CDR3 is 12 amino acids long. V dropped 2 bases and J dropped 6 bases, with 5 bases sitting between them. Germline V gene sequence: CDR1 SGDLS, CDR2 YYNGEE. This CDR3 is CASSVPAGELFF. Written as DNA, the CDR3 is TGTGCCAGCAGCGTTCCGGCCGGGGAGCTGTTTTTT.

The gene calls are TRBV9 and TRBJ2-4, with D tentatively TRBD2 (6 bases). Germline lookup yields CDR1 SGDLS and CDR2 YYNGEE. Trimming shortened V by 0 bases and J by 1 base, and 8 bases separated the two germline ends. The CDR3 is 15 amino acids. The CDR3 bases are TGTGCCAGCAGCGTAGGTCGGGGGGCCAAAAACATTCAGTACTTC. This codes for CASSVGRGAKNIQYF.

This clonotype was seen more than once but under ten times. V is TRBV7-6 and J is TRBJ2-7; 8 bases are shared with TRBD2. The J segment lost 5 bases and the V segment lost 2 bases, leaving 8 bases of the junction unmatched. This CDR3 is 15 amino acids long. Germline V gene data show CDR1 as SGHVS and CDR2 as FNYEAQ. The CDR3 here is CASSLQSGGPHEQYF. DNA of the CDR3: TGTGCCAGCAGCTTACAATCGGGAGGGCCGCACGAGCAGTACTTC.

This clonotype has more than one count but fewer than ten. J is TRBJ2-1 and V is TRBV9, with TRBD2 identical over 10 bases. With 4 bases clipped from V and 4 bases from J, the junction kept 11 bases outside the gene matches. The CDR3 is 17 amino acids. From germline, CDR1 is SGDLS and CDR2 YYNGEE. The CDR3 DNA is TGTGCCAGCAGCCCCACAGGCGCTAGCGGGAGTTACAATGAGCAGTTCTTC. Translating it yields CASSPTGASGSYNEQFF. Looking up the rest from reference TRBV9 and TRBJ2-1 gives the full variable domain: DSGVTQTPKHLITATGQRVTLRCSPRSGDLSVYWYQQSLDQGLQFLIQYYNGEERAKGNILERFSAQQFPDLHSELNLSSLELGDSALYFCASSPTGASGSYNEQFFGPGTRLTVL.

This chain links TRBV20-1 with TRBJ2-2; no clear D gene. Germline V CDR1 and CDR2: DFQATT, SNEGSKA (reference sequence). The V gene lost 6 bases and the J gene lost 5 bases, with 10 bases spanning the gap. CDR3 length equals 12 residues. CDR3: CSAWGKTGELFF. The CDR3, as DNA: TGCAGTGCATGGGGTAAAACCGGGGAGCTGTTTTTT.

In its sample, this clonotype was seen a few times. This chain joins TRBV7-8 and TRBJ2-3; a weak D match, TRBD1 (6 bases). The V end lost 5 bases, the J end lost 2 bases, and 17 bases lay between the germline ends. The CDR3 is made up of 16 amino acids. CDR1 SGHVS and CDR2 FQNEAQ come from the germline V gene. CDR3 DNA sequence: TGTGCCAGCAGCCTGGATAAAGGACAGTACACAGATACGCAGTATTTT. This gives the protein CASSLDKGQYTDTQYF.

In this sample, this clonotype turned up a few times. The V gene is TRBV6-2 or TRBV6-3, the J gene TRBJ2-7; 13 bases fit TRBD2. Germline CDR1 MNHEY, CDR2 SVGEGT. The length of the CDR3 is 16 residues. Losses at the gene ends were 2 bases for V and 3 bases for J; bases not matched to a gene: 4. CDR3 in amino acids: CASSYPGTSGNYEQYF. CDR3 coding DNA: TGTGCCAGCAGTTACCCTGGGACTAGCGGGAACTACGAGCAGTACTTC.

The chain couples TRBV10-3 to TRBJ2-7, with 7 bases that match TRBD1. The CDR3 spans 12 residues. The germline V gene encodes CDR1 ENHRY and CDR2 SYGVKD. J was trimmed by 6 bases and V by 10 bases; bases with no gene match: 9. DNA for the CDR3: TGTGCCACGACAGGGCTTTATCCCGAGCAGTACTTC. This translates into CATTGLYPEQYF.